The rows below give T cell receptor delta chains drawn from one sample of a study of Vδ1+ human thymocytes. TCRdb ran CATT on the multiplex PCR reads. Found here are about 25,000 delta-chain clones, roughly 29% of them singletons; the top ten hold roughly 1.5%. The sample comprised Vdelta1+ gamma-delta thymocytes from the thymus. The source of these receptors is a boy in the first two years of life who had congenital heart surgery. CDR3s include the opening cysteine and the closing phenylalanine or tryptophan. A D gene is named only where the DNA matches it firmly. Part of the rows lack a size; the others show once, few, many or a class for expanded clones.

v_call,d_call,j_call,clone_size,cdr3_aa,cdr3_nt
TRDV1,-,TRDJ1,few,CALGELLESPTPLYDWWDTDKLIF,TGTGCTCTTGGGGAACTATTAGAGAGTCCTACCCCTCTCTACGATTGGTGGGACACCGATAAACTCATCTTT
TRDV1,TRDD3,TRDJ1,-,CALGEPSRLLVYWGIEKLIF,TGTGCTCTTGGGGAACCATCCCGCCTTCTCGTTTACTGGGGGATAGAGAAACTCATCTTT
TRDV1,TRDD3,TRDJ1,few,CALGERGRCGVLGMLYYDKLIF,TGTGCTCTTGGGGAAAGGGGACGATGTGGCGTACTGGGGATGCTCTACTACGATAAACTCATCTTT
TRDV1,-,TRDJ1,-,CALGELEQGGYKLIF,TGTGCTCTTGGGGAACTGGAGCAGGGCGGGTACAAACTCATCTTT
TRDV1,TRDD3,TRDJ1,-,CALVKTRLTYSWGIGGYTDKLIF,TGTGCTCTTGTGAAAACCCGGCTAACGTACTCCTGGGGGATTGGGGGCTACACCGATAAACTCATCTTT
TRDV1,TRDD3,TRDJ1,medium-sized,CALGEVDWGIRSKLIF,TGTGCTCTTGGGGAAGTCGACTGGGGGATACGCTCCAAACTCATCTTT
TRDV1,TRDD3,TRDJ1,-,CALGELSQWGIRTTDKLIF,TGTGCTCTTGGGGAACTTAGTCAGTGGGGGATACGTACAACCGATAAACTCATCTTT
TRDV1,-,TRDJ1,-,CALGEPRGFLAYWVFTDKLIF,TGTGCTCTTGGGGAACCACGGGGCTTCCTAGCATACTGGGTGTTTACCGATAAACTCATCTTT
TRDV1,TRDD2,TRDJ1,medium-sized,CALGEYSYGTDKLIF,TGTGCTCTTGGGGAATATTCCTACGGCACCGATAAACTCATCTTT
TRDV1,-,TRDJ1,-,CALGEVPGDTRRRRGHKLIF,TGTGCTCTTGGGGAGGTCCCGGGTGATACGCGGCGTCGGCGCGGTCATAAACTCATCTTT
TRDV1,-,TRDJ1,-,CALGEWILPQIRTRYTDKLIF,TGTGCTCTTGGGGAATGGATCCTACCCCAAATTCGTACTCGTTACACCGATAAACTCATCTTT